The rows below give T cell receptor beta chains drawn from one sample of a study of blood T cell repertoires in COVID-19. The table came from immunoSEQ multiplex PCR; TCRdb's copy has only in-frame clones and leaves some out. The table records fewer than 350,000 clones, about 88% of them present only once. Material: PBMCs or T cells enriched from blood (not recorded which). These TCRs come from a middle-aged woman who had recovered from COVID-19. Each CDR3 is given with its conserved first and last residue. The D gene is left open where the match is weak. The size entry is marked missing in some rows and otherwise reads once, few, many or a size class.

clone size: once
J gene: TRBJ1-6
D gene: TRBD1
V gene: TRBV6-5
CDR3 protein: CASSYGTGSTPLHF
CDR3 DNA: TGTGCCAGCAGTTACGGGACAGGGTCGACACCCCTCCACTTT

clone size: once
J gene: TRBJ2-5
D gene: -
V gene: TRBV19
CDR3 protein: CASSMDYLLETQYF
CDR3 DNA: TGTGCCAGTAGTATGGACTACTTACTAGAGACCCAGTACTTC

clone size: -
J gene: TRBJ1-5
D gene: TRBD1
V gene: TRBV7-9
CDR3 protein: CASSLGGTGESHNQPQHF
CDR3 DNA: TGTGCCAGCAGCTTAGGAGGGACAGGGGAGAGCCATAATCAGCCCCAGCATTTT

clone size: -
J gene: TRBJ2-7
D gene: -
V gene: TRBV7-8
CDR3 protein: CASSLGGTNEQYF
CDR3 DNA: TGTGCCAGCAGCTTGGGGGGTACTAACGAGCAGTACTTC

clone size: -
J gene: TRBJ2-7
D gene: TRBD1
V gene: TRBV18
CDR3 protein: CASSPRRTGQGTSEQYF
CDR3 DNA: TGTGCCAGCTCACCAAGGAGGACGGGACAGGGGACCAGCGAGCAGTACTTC

clone size: -
J gene: TRBJ2-7
D gene: -
V gene: TRBV19
CDR3 protein: CASSIQISYEQYF
CDR3 DNA: TGTGCCAGTAGTATTCAGATCTCCTACGAGCAGTACTTC

clone size: -
J gene: TRBJ2-1
D gene: TRBD2
V gene: TRBV2
CDR3 protein: CASSVPTSGSNEQFF
CDR3 DNA: TGTGCCAGCAGTGTCCCGACTAGCGGGAGCAATGAGCAGTTCTTC

clone size: few
J gene: TRBJ2-1
D gene: TRBD2
V gene: TRBV14
CDR3 protein: CASSQGTSPYNEQFF
CDR3 DNA: TGTGCCAGCAGCCAAGGGACTAGCCCATACAATGAGCAGTTCTTC

clone size: -
J gene: TRBJ2-5
D gene: TRBD2
V gene: TRBV24-1
CDR3 protein: CATSDLSSGGETQYF
CDR3 DNA: TGTGCCACCAGTGATCTCAGCTCGGGAGGGGAGACCCAGTACTTC

clone size: -
J gene: TRBJ2-1
D gene: TRBD2
V gene: TRBV6-5
CDR3 protein: CATRAGFINNEQFF
CDR3 DNA: TGTGCCACCAGAGCGGGATTCATCAACAATGAGCAGTTCTTC

clone size: once
J gene: TRBJ2-3
D gene: -
V gene: TRBV7-3
CDR3 protein: CASSLYGEGTDTQYF
CDR3 DNA: TGTGCCAGCAGCTTATACGGGGAAGGCACAGATACGCAGTATTTT

clone size: -
J gene: TRBJ2-7
D gene: -
V gene: TRBV20-1
CDR3 protein: CSASQAAYEQYF
CDR3 DNA: TGCAGTGCTAGTCAAGCTGCCTACGAGCAGTACTTC

clone size: -
J gene: TRBJ2-1
D gene: TRBD2
V gene: TRBV2
CDR3 protein: CASSGERGGPEQFF
CDR3 DNA: TGTGCCAGCAGTGGGGAGCGGGGGGGCCCTGAGCAGTTCTTC

clone size: -
J gene: TRBJ2-2
D gene: -
V gene: TRBV5-1
CDR3 protein: CASSLPGLNRELFF
CDR3 DNA: TGCGCCAGCAGCTTGCCCGGACTCAATCGGGAGCTGTTTTTT

clone size: -
J gene: TRBJ2-1
D gene: -
V gene: TRBV3-1/TRBV3-2
CDR3 protein: CASSQRLYNEQFF
CDR3 DNA: TGTGCCAGCAGCCAACGACTTTACAATGAGCAGTTCTTC